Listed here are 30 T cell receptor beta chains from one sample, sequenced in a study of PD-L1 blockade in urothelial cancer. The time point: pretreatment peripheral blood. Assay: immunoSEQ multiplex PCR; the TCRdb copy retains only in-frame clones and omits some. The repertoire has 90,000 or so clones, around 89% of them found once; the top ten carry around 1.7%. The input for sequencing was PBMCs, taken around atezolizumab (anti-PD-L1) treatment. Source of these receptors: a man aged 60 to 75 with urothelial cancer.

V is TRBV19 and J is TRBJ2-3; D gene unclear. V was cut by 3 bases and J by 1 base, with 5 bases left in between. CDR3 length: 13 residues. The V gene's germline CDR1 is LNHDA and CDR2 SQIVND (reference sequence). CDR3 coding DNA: TGTGCCAGTAGTATTACGGGCACAGATACGCAGTATTTT. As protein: CASSITGTDTQYF.

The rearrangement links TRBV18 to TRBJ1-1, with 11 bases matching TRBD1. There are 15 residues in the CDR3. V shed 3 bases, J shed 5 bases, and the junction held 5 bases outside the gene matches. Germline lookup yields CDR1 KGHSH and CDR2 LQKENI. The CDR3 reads CASSPPGQGGTEAFF. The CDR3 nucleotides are TGTGCCAGCTCACCTCCGGGACAGGGGGGGACTGAAGCTTTCTTT.

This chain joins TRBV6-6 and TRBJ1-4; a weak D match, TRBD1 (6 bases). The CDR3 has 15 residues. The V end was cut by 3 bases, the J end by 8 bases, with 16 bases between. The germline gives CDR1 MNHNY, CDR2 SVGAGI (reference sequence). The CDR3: CASSYRAGRGEKLFF. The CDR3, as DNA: TGTGCCAGCAGTTATCGTGCCGGTAGGGGGGAAAAACTGTTTTTT.

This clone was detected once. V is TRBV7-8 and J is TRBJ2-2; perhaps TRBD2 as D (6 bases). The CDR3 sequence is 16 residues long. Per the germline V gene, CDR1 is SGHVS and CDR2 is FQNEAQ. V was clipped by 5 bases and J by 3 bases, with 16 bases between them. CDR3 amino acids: CASSPSGGTDTGELFF. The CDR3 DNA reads TGTGCCAGCAGCCCTAGTGGGGGGACGGACACCGGGGAGCTGTTTTTT.

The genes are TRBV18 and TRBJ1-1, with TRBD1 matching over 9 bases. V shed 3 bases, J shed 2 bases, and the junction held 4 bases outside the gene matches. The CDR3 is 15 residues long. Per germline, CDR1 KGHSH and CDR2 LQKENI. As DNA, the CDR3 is TGTGCCAGCTCACCCGGGACAGGGTCCAACACTGAAGCTTTCTTT. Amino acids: CASSPGTGSNTEAFF.

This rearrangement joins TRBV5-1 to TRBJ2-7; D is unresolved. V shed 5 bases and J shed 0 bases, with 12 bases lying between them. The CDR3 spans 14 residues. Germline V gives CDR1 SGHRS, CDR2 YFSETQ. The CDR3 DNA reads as TGCGCCAGCAGTGGTACCGCAGGCTCCTACGAGCAGTACTTC. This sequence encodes CASSGTAGSYEQYF.

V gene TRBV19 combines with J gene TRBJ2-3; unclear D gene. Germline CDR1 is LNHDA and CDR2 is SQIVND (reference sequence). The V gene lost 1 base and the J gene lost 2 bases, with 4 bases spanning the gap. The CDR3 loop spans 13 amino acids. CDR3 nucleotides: TGTGCCAGTAGTATAGCCCACACAGATACGCAGTATTTT. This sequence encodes CASSIAHTDTQYF.

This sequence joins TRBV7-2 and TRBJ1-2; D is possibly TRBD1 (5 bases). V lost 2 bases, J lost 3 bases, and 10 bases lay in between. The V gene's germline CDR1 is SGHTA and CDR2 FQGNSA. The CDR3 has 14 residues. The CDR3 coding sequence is TGTGCCAGCAGCTTAACCCAGGGTTACTATGGCTACACCTTC. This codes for CASSLTQGYYGYTF.

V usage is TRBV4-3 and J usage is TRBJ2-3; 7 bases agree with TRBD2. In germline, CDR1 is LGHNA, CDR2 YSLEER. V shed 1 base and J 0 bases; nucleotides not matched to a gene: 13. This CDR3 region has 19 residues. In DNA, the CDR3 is TGCGCCAGCAGCCAAGGAATTAGGTGGCGGGAGACTAGCACAGATACGCAGTATTTT. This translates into CASSQGIRWRETSTDTQYF.

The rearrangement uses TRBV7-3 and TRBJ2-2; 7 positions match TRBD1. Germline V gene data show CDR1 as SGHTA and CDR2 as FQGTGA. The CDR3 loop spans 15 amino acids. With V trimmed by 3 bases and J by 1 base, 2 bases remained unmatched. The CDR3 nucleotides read TGTGCCAGCAGCTTGGGACAGATGAACACCGGGGAGCTGTTTTTT. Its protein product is CASSLGQMNTGELFF.

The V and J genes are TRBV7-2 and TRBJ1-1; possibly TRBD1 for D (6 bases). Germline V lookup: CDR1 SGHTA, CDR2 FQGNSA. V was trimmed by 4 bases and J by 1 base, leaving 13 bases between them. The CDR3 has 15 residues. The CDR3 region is CASSSSGGANTEAFF. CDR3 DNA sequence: TGTGCCAGCAGCTCCTCGGGGGGCGCGAACACTGAAGCTTTCTTT.

Written as DNA, the CDR3 is TGTGCCAGCAGCTTAGTTGGGACAGGGTTCCCCAAACTGTTTTTT. Its translation: CASSLVGTGFPKLFF. The J gene is TRBJ1-4, the V gene TRBV11-2, with 9 bases aligning to TRBD1. Germline trimming cut 1 base from V and 11 bases from J; bases unmatched to any gene: 8. CDR1 and CDR2 from the germline V gene are SGHAT and FQNNGV. CDR3 length: 15 amino acids.

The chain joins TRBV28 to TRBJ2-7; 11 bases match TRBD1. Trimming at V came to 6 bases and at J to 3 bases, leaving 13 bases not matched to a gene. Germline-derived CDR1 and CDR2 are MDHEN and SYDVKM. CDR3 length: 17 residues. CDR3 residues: CASSRPGTGGKNYEQYF. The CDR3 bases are TGTGCCAGCAGCAGGCCCGGGACAGGGGGGAAAAACTACGAGCAGTACTTC.

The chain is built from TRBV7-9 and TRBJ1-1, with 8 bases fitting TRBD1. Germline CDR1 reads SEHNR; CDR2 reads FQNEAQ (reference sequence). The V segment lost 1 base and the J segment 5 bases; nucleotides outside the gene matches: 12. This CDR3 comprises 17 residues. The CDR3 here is CASSLGTGTLSGTEAFF. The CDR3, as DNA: TGTGCCAGCAGCTTAGGGACAGGGACTTTGAGTGGAACTGAAGCTTTCTTT.

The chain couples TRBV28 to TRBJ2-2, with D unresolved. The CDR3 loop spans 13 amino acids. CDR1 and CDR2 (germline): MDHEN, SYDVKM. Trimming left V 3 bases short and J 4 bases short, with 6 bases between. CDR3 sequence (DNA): TGTGCCAGCAGTTTGGAGTCCACCGGGGAGCTGTTTTTT. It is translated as CASSLESTGELFF.

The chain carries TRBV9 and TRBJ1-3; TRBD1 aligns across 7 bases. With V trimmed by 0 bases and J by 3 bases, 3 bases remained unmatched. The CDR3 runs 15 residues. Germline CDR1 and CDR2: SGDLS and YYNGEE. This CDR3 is CASSVGRGYGNTIYF. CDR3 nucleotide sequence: TGTGCCAGCAGCGTAGGCAGGGGGTATGGAAACACCATATATTTT.

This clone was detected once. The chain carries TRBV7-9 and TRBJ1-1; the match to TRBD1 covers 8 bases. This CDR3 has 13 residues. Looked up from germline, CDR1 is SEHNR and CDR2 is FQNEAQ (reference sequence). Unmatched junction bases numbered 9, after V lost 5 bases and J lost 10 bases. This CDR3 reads CASSEQGVGGAFF. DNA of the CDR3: TGTGCCAGCAGCGAACAGGGGGTCGGGGGAGCTTTCTTT.

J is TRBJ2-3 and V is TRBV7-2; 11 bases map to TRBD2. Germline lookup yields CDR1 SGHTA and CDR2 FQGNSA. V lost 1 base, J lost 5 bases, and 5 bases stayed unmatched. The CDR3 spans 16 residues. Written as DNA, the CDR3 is TGTGCCAGCAGCTTAGATGGTAGCGGGAGGGGAGATACGCAGTATTTT. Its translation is CASSLDGSGRGDTQYF.

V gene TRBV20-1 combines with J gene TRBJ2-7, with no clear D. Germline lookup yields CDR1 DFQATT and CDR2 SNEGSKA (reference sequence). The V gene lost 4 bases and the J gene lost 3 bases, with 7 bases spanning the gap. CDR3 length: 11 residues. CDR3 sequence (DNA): TGCAGTGCTATTAGAGACTACGAGCAGTACTTC. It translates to CSAIRDYEQYF.

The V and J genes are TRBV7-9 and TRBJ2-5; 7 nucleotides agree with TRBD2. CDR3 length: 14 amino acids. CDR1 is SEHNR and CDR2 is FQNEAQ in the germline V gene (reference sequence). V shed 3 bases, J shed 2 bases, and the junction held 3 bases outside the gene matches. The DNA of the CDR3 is TGTGCCAGCAGCTTTTCGGGGGGACAAGAGACCCAGTACTTC. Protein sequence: CASSFSGGQETQYF.

The CDR3 sequence is CASSPGQLVDEQYF. In DNA, the CDR3 is TGCGCCAGCAGCCCGGGACAGCTAGTAGACGAGCAGTACTTC. This chain connects TRBV5-1 to TRBJ2-7; 7 bases align to TRBD1. CDR3 size: 14 residues. Germline trimming cut 4 bases from V and 5 bases from J; bases unmatched to any gene: 9. Germline CDR1 is SGHRS and CDR2 is YFSETQ.

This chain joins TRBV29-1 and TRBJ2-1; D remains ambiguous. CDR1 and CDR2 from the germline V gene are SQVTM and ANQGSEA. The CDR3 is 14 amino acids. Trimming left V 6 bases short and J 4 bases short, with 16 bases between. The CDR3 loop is CSVAFQRGYNEQFF. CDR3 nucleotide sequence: TGCAGCGTGGCCTTTCAGCGCGGATACAATGAGCAGTTCTTC.

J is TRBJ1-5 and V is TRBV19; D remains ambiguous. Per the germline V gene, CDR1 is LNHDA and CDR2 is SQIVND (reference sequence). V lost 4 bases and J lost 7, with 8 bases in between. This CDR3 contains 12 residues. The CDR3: CASSTPEQPQHF. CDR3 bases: TGTGCCAGTAGTACCCCGGAGCAGCCCCAGCATTTT.

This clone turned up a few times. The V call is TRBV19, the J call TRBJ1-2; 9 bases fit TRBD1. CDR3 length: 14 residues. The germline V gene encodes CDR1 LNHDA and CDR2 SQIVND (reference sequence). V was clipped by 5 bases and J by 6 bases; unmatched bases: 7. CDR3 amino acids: CASSVGTGTHGYTF. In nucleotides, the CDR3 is TGTGCCAGTAGTGTCGGGACAGGGACGCATGGCTACACCTTC.

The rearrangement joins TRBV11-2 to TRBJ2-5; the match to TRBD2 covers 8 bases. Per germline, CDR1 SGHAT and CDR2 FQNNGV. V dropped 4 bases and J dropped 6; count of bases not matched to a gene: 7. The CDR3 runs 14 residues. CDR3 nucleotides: TGTGCCAGCAGCTCGCGCGGGGGGCTACAGACCCAGTACTTC. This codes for CASSSRGGLQTQYF.

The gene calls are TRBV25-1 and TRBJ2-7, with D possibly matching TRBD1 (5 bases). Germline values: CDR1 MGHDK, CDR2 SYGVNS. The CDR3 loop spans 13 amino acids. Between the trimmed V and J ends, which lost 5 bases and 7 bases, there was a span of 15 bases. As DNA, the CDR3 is TGTGCCAGCAGTAGGCAGGGAAGGACAGAGCAGTACTTC. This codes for CASSRQGRTEQYF.

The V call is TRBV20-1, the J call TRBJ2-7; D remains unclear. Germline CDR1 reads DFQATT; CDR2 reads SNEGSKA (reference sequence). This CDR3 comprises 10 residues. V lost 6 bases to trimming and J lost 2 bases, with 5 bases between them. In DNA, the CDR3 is TGCAGTGCCCTAACCTACGAGCAGTACTTC. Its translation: CSALTYEQYF.

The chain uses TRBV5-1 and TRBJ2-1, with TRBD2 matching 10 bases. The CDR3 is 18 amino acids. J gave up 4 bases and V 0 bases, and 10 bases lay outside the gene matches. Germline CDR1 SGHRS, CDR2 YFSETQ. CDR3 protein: CASSLAQGAGGGYNEQFF. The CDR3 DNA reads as TGCGCCAGCAGCTTGGCCCAAGGAGCGGGAGGGGGTTACAATGAGCAGTTCTTC. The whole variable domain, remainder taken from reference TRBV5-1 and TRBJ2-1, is KAGVTQTPRYLIKTRGQQVTLSCSPISGHRSVSWYQQTPGQGLQFLFEYFSETQRNKGNFPGRFSGRQFSNSRSEMNVSTLELGDSALYLCASSLAQGAGGGYNEQFFGPGTRLTVL.

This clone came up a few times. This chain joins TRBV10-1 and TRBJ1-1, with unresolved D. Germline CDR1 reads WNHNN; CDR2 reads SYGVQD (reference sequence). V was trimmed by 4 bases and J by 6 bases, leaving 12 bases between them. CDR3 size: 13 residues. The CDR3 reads CASSGRDIPEAFF. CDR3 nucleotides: TGCGCCAGCAGTGGGCGGGATATACCTGAAGCTTTCTTT.

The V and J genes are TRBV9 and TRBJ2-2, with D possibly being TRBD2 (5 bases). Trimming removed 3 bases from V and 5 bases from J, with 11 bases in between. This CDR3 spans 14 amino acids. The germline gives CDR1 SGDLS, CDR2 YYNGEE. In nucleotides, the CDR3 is TGTGCCAGCAGCGCCGATTTAGCGACCGGGGAGCTGTTTTTT. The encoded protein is CASSADLATGELFF. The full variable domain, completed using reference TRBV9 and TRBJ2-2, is DSGVTQTPKHLITATGQRVTLRCSPRSGDLSVYWYQQSLDQGLQFLIQYYNGEERAKGNILERFSAQQFPDLHSELNLSSLELGDSALYFCASSADLATGELFFGEGSRLTVL.